This T cell receptor beta chain was captured by sequencing in a study of post-analysis software for immune sequencing data. The overall study: Relapsing-remitting, secondary progressive and progressive-relapsing multiple sclerosis were all included among the disease courses. Overall study results and limits: In patients, about five TRBV segments were more frequent than in controls, with TRBV5-6, TRBV5-1 and TRBV20-1 among them.

Trimming removed 3 bases at V and 4 bases at J, with 15 bases between. CDR3 length: 15 residues. CDR1 and CDR2 from the germline V gene are SGHVS and FQNEAQ. TCR beta cDNA libraries had unique molecular identifiers. TCRdb reprocessed the PCR reads via MiXCR and lists one record per CDR3 protein. The sample lists 600,000 to 700,000 distinct CDR3 sequences; approximately 60% were seen once. On this clonotype itself: What it binds is unknown.

Sequencing input: blood. The rearrangement links TRBV7-8 to TRBJ1-1; the D gene is possibly TRBD1 (6 bases). This receptor was taken from a girl aged 2-10 years with multiple sclerosis. CDR3 bases: TGTGCCAGCAGCTTCGAACAGGGTGGGGGCACTGAAGCTTTCTTT. It translates to CASSFEQGGGTEAFF.